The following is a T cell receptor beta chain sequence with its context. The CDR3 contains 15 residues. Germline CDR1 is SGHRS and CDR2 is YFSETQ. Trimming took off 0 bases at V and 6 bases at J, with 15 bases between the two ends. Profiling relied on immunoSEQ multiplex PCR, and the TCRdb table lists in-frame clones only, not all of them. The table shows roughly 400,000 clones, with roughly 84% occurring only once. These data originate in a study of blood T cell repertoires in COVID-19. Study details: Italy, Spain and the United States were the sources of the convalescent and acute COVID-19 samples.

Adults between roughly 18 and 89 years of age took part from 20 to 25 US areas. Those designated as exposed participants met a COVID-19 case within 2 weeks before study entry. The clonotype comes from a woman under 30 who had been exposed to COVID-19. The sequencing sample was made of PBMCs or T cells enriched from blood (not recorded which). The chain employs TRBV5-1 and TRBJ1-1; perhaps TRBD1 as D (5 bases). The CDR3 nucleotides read TGCGCCAGCAGCTTGGATGTGGGGGGGATAGCTGAAGCTTTCTTT. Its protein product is CASSLDVGGIAEAFF.